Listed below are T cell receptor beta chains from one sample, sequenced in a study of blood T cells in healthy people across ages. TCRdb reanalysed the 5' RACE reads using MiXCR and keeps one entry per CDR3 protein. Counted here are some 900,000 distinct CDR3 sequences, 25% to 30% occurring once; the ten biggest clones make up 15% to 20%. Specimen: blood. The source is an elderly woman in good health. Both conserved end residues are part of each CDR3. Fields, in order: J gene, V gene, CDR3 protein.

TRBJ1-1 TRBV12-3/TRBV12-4 CASTLGVRGEAFF
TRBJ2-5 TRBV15 CATSRGGGLAGDKETQYF
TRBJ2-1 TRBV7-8 CASSLAGTGVLREQFF
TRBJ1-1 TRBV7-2 CASSFLAGQLNTEAFF
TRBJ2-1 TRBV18 CASSPSTSGANNEQFF
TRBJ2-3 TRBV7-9 CASSLMGLGVDTQYF
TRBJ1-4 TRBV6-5 CASSPRGARNGKLFF
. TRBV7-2 CASSLVAGRTQYF
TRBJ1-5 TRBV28 CASSPQGARNQPQHF
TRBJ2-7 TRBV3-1 CASSRGLLAGVYEQYF
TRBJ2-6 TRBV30 CAWSVAGSPAGANVLTF
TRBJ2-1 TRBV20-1 CSARDRLARSSYNEQFF
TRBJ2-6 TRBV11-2 CARSLSRSISGTNVLTF
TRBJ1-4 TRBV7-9 CASSLVAGVEKLFF
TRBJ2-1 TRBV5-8 CASSSQGRLYNEQFF
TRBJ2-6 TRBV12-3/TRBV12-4 CASSPYRDRAGANVLTF
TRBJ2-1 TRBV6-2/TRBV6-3 CASRPPGQGRNEQFF
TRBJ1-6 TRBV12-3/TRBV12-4 CASGIRGRLNSPLHF
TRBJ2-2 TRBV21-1 CASRGARGNDTGELFF
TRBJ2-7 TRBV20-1 CSARVGTDTYEQYF
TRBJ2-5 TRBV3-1 CASSQATSGAQETQYF
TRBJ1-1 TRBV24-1 CATRSRGQDEAFF
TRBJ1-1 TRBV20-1 CSARVSDTEAFF
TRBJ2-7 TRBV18 CASSRDRVSYEQYF
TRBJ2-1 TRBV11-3 CASSLGGNGDPGEQFF
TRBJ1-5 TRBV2 CASTLGLLQPQHF
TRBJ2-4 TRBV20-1 CSARARGEEPKNIQYF